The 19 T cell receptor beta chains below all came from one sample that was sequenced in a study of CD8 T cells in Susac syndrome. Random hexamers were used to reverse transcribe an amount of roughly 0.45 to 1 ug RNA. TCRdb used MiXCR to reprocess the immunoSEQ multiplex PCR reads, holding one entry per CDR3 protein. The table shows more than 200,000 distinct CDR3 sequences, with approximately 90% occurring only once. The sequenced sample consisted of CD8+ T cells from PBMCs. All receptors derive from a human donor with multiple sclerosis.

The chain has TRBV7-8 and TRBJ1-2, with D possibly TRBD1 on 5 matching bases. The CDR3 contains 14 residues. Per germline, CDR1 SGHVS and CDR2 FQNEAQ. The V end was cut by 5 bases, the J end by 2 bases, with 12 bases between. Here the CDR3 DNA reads TGTGCCAGCAGCACGCTGGGGGGGAACTATGGCTACACCTTC. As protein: CASSTLGGNYGYTF.

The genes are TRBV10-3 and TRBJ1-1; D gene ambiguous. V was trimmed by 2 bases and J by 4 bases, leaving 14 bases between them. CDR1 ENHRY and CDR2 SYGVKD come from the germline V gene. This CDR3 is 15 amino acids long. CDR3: CAISEGRVSGTEAFF. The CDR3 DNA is TGTGCCATCAGTGAGGGGAGGGTGAGTGGCACTGAAGCTTTCTTT.

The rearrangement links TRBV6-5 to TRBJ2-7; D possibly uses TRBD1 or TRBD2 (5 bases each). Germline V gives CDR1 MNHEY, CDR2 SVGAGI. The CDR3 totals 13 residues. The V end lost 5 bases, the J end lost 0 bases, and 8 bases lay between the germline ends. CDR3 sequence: CASSPGPSYEQYF. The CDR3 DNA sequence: TGTGCCAGCAGTCCGGGGCCCTCCTACGAGCAGTACTTC.

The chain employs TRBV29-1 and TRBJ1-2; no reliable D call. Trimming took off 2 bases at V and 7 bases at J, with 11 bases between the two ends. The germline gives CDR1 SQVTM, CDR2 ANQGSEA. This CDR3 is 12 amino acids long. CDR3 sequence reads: CSVELLEVGYTF. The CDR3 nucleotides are TGCAGCGTTGAATTGTTGGAGGTTGGCTACACCTTC.

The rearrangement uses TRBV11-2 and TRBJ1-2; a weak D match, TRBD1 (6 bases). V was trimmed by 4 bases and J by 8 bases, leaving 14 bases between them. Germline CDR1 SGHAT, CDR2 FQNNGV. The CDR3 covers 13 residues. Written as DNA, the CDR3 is TGTGCCAGCAGCTACACAGGGAACAGGGGCTACACCTTC. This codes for CASSYTGNRGYTF. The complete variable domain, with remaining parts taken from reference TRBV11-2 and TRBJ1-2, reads EAGVAQSPRYKIIEKRQSVAFWCNPISGHATLYWYQQILGQGPKLLIQFQNNGVVDDSQLPKDRFSAERLKGVDSTLKIQPAKLEDSAVYLCASSYTGNRGYTFGSGTRLTVV.

This CDR3 is CASSSPRGFPYEQYF. The CDR3 coding sequence is TGTGCCAGCAGTTCCCCGCGGGGGTTCCCCTACGAGCAGTACTTC. The V and J genes are TRBV12-3 or TRBV12-4 and TRBJ2-7; 7 bases align to TRBD2. J gave up 2 bases and V 4 bases, and 8 bases lay outside the gene matches. The length of the CDR3 is 15 residues.

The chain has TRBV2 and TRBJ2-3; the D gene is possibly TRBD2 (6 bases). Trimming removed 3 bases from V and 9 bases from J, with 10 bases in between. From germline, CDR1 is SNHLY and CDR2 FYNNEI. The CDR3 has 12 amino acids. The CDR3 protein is CASSDGGYTQYF. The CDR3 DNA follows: TGTGCCAGCAGTGATGGAGGGTACACGCAGTATTTT.

The CDR3 DNA reads as TGCAGTGCACCCCGACAGGCCAATTCCTATGGCTACACCTTC. Protein product: CSAPRQANSYGYTF. The genes are TRBV20-1 and TRBJ1-2; D might be TRBD1 (6 bases). Germline lookup yields CDR1 DFQATT and CDR2 SNEGSKA (reference sequence). V dropped 6 bases and J dropped 4 bases, with 18 bases sitting between them. The CDR3 spans 14 residues.

This chain's CDR3 is CASSQVPSEAQYF. CDR3 nucleotides: TGCGCCAGCAGCCAAGTTCCTTCGGAGGCCCAGTACTTC. The gene calls are TRBV4-3 and TRBJ2-5; possibly TRBD2 for D (5 bases). Germline CDR1 LGHNA, CDR2 YSLEER. CDR3 length: 13 residues. V lost 1 base and J 9 bases, leaving 12 bases between the germline ends.

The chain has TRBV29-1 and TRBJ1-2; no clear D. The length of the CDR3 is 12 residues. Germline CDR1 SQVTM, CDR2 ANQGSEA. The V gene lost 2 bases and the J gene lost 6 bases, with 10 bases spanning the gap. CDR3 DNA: TGCAGCGTTGAATTTTCTCGGAATGGCTACACCTTC. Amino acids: CSVEFSRNGYTF.

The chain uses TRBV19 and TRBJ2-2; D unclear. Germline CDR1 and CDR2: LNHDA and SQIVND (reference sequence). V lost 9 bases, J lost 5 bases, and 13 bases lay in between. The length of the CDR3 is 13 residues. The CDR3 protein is CASALSSTGELFF. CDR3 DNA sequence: TGTGCCAGCGCCCTTTCTTCGACCGGGGAGCTGTTTTTT. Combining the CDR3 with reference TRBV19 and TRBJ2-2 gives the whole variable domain DGGITQSPKYLFRKEGQNVTLSCEQNLNHDAMYWYRQDPGQGLRLIYYSQIVNDFQKGDIAEGYSVSREKKESFPLTVTSAQKNPTAFYLCASALSSTGELFFGEGSRLTVL.

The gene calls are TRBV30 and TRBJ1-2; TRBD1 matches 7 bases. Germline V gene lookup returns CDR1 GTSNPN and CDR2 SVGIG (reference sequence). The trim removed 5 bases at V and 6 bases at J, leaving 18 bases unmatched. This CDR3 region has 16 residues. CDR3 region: CAWSSGQAPSKDGYTF. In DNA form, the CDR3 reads TGTGCCTGGTCTTCTGGACAGGCCCCTTCGAAGGATGGCTACACCTTC.

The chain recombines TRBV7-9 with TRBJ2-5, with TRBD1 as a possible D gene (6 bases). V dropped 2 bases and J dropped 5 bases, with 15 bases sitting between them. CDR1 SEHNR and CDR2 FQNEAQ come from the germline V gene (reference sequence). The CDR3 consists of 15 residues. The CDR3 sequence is CASSLSQGTGETQYF. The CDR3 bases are TGTGCCAGCAGCTTAAGCCAGGGGACGGGGGAGACCCAGTACTTC.

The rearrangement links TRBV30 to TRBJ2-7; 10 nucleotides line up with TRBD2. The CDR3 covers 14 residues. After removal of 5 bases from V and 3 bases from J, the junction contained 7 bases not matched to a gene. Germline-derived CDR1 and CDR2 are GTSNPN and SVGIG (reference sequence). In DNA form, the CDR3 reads TGTGCCTGGGAGTGGACTAGCGGTGGCTACGAGCAGTACTTC. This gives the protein CAWEWTSGGYEQYF. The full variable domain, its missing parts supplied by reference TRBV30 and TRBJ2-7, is SQTIHQWPATLVQPVGSPLSLECTVEGTSNPNLYWYRQAAGRGLQLLFYSVGIGQISSEVPQNLSASRPQDRQFILSSKKLLLSDSGFYLCAWEWTSGGYEQYFGPGTRLTVT.

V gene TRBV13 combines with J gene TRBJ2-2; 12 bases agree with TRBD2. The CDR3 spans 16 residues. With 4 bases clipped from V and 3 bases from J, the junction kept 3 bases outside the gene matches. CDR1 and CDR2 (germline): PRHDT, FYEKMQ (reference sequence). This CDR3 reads CASSSRLAGDTGELFF. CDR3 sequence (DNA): TGTGCCAGCAGCTCCCGACTAGCGGGGGACACCGGGGAGCTGTTTTTT. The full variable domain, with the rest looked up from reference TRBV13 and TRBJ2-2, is AAGVIQSPRHLIKEKRETATLKCYPIPRHDTVYWYQQGPGQDPQFLISFYEKMQSDKGSIPDRFSAQQFSDYHSELNMSSLELGDSALYFCASSSRLAGDTGELFFGEGSRLTVL.

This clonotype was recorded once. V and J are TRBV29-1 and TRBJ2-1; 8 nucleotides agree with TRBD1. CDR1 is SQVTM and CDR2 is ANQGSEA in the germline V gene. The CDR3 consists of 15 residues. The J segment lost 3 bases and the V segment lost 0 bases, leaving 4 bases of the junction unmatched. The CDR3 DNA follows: TGCAGCGTTGAAGATCTTACAGGGGGCTACAATGAGCAGTTCTTC. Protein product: CSVEDLTGGYNEQFF.

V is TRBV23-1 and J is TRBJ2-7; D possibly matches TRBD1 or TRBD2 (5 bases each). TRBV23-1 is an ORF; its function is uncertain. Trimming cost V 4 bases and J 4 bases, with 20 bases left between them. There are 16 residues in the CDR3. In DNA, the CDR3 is TGCGCCAGCAGTCTCGGCGTGGGACCGAAGCTTTACGAGCAGTACTTC. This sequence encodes CASSLGVGPKLYEQYF.

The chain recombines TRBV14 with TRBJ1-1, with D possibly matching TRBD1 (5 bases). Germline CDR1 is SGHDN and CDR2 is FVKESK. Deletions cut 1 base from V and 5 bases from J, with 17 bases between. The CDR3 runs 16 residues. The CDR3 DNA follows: TGTGCCAGCAGCCAAGGGGTCCGCGCCGAGGGGACTGAAGCTTTCTTT. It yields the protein CASSQGVRAEGTEAFF. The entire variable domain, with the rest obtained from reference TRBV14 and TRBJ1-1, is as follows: EAGVTQFPSHSVIEKGQTVTLRCDPISGHDNLYWYRRVMGKEIKFLLHFVKESKQDESGMPNNRFLAERTGGTYSTLKVQPAELEDSGVYFCASSQGVRAEGTEAFFGQGTRLTVV.

This chain's CDR3 is CASSYPGTSDYNEQFF. CDR3 nucleotides: TGTGCCAGCAGTTATCCCGGGACTAGCGACTACAATGAGCAGTTCTTC. V and J are TRBV6-6 and TRBJ2-1; TRBD2 matches at 10 bases. Per the germline V gene, CDR1 is MNHNY and CDR2 is SVGAGI (reference sequence). Unmatched junction bases numbered 5, after V lost 3 bases and J lost 3 bases. This CDR3 comprises 16 residues.